A selection of T cell receptor beta chains follows, all from one sample in a study of cytomegalovirus exposure and HLA in healthy donors. The data were produced by immunoSEQ multiplex PCR, yet TCRdb's version contains in-frame clones alone and is incomplete. The sample comprises about 110,000 clones, more than 70% of which are singletons, and about 2% rests with the top ten. Sequences were obtained from PBMCs. The receptors originated from a man between 18 and 29 years old in good health and CMV-seronegative. CDR3s include the opening cysteine and the closing phenylalanine or tryptophan. D genes are given only for firm matches. The size field is filled for only some rows; it gives once, few, many or a size class.

>TRBD1|TRBJ1-2|TRBV29-1|NA
CSVQTPDRVSYGYPF
TGCAGCGTCCAAACCCCGGACAGGGTGAGCTATGGCTACCCCTTC
>NA|TRBJ2-1|TRBV7-8|NA
CASSLLLYNEQFF
TGTGCCAGCAGCCTACTGTTGTACAATGAGCAGTTCTTC
>NA|TRBJ1-4|TRBV9|NA
CASSTHRDRNEKLFF
TGTGCCAGCAGCACCCACAGGGACCGGAATGAAAAACTGTTTTTT
>NA|TRBJ1-1|TRBV20-1|NA
CSAGTQGLAFF
TGCAGTGCGGGAACACAGGGTTTGGCTTTCTTT
>NA|TRBJ1-1|TRBV7-8|NA
CASSSTQNTEAFF
TGTGCCAGCAGCTCTACTCAGAACACTGAAGCTTTCTTT
>NA|TRBJ2-4|TRBV7-8|NA
CASSRQVLAKNIQYF
TGTGCCAGCAGCCGACAGGTTTTAGCCAAAAACATTCAGTACTTC
>NA|TRBJ2-6|TRBV4-3|NA
CASSQEGGGISGANVLTF
TGCGCCAGCAGCCAAGAGGGAGGGGGGATCTCTGGGGCCAACGTCCTGACTTTC
>TRBD1|TRBJ1-5|TRBV18|NA
CASSPGQVPSLPQHF
TGTGCCAGCTCACCGGGACAGGTACCGTCGCTGCCCCAGCATTTT
>TRBD2|TRBJ2-7|TRBV6-1|NA
CASSPRGGGEQYF
TGTGCCAGCAGCCCCCGGGGCGGGGGCGAGCAGTACTTC
>TRBD1|TRBJ1-3|TRBV5-5|few
CASSTRPGQGLENTIYF
TGTGCCAGCAGCACCCGGCCGGGACAGGGTTTAGAAAACACCATATATTTT
>NA|TRBJ1-4|TRBV7-9|many
CASSPTTNEKLFF
TGTGCCAGCAGCCCCACAACTAATGAAAAACTGTTTTTT
>TRBD2|TRBJ2-5|TRBV10-2|NA
CASRGTSGPLETQYF
TGCGCCAGCAGGGGGACTAGCGGCCCCCTGGAGACCCAGTACTTC
>TRBD1|TRBJ2-7|TRBV6-5|NA
CASSYSGTGAWEQYF
TGTGCCAGCAGTTACTCGGGGACAGGGGCCTGGGAGCAGTACTTC
>TRBD2|TRBJ2-3|TRBV9|once
CASSVAGGGATDTQYF
TGTGCCAGCAGCGTAGCCGGCGGGGGGGCCACAGATACGCAGTATTTT
>TRBD1|TRBJ2-1|TRBV4-3|few
CASSPHRGVYNEQFF
TGCGCCAGCAGCCCACACAGGGGGGTCTACAATGAGCAGTTCTTC
>TRBD1|TRBJ1-2|TRBV5-8|few
CASSGRTGHYGYTF
TGTGCCAGCAGCGGCCGGACAGGGCATTATGGCTACACCTTC
>NA|TRBJ2-2|TRBV7-3|NA
CASPNGQRNTGELFF
TGTGCCAGCCCCAATGGACAGAGGAACACCGGGGAGCTGTTTTTT
>TRBD1|TRBJ2-7|TRBV10-3|NA
CAISDQARTGGHEQYF
TGTGCCATCAGTGACCAAGCCCGGACAGGGGGCCACGAGCAGTACTTC
>NA|TRBJ1-2|TRBV5-4|NA
CASSLGTGLHNYGYTF
TGTGCCAGCAGCTTGGGCACAGGGCTTCATAACTATGGCTACACCTTC
>NA|TRBJ2-1|TRBV6-4|once
CASSRTEYNEQFF
TGTGCCAGCAGCCGGACAGAGTACAATGAGCAGTTCTTC
>TRBD1|TRBJ1-1|TRBV2|few
CASRSPGQGKAFF
TGTGCCAGCAGGTCCCCGGGACAGGGAAAAGCTTTCTTT
>TRBD2|TRBJ2-3|TRBV5-1|NA
CASSPETASGEYF
TGCGCCAGCAGCCCCGAAACGGCCAGCGGGGAGTATTTT
>TRBD1|TRBJ2-1|TRBV18|NA
CASSTDRSSYNEQFF
TGTGCCAGCTCAACGGACAGGAGCTCCTACAATGAGCAGTTCTTC
>NA|TRBJ2-2|TRBV11-2|NA
CASSLIRNTGELFF
TGTGCCAGCAGCTTAATCAGGAACACCGGGGAGCTGTTTTTT
>TRBD2|TRBJ2-2|TRBV5-1|NA
CASSSPGTSGGQLFF
TGCGCCAGCAGCTCCCCCGGGACTAGCGGGGGGCAGCTGTTTTTT
>TRBD1|TRBJ1-1|TRBV10-3|NA
CAISGREGGPRSEAFF
TGTGCCATCAGTGGAAGGGAAGGGGGCCCACGGTCTGAAGCTTTCTTT
>TRBD1|TRBJ2-7|TRBV10-3|NA
CAIRTAIIRDRGAYEQYF
TGTGCCATCAGAACAGCAATAATCCGGGACAGGGGGGCCTACGAGCAGTACTTC
>NA|TRBJ2-7|TRBV7-9|NA
CASSSGIPTRF
TGTGCCAGCAGCTCAGGGATTCCGACCCGGTTC
>TRBD2|TRBJ2-5|TRBV7-6|NA
CASSFNLAGGGETQYF
TGTGCCAGCAGCTTTAATTTAGCGGGGGGCGGGGAGACCCAGTACTTC
>NA|TRBJ2-3|TRBV6-6|NA
CASSHGGGGTDTQYF
TGTGCCAGCAGCCACGGCGGCGGGGGCACAGATACGCAGTATTTT
>NA|TRBJ2-5|TRBV7-6|NA
CASSLLTSLETQYF
TGTGCCAGCAGCTTGCTCACTAGCTTAGAGACCCAGTACTTC
>TRBD2|TRBJ2-7|TRBV6-6|NA
CASSYLAGGEQYF
TGTGCCAGCAGTTACCTAGCGGGGGGCGAGCAGTACTTC
>NA|TRBJ2-1|TRBV15|NA
CATSRGERGEQFF
TGTGCCACCAGCAGAGGGGAAAGGGGTGAGCAGTTCTTC
>TRBD1|TRBJ1-5|TRBV7-9|once
CSSSSGQYEPQHF
TGTTCCAGCAGCTCGGGACAGTACGAGCCCCAGCATTTT
>NA|TRBJ2-7|TRBV19|NA
CASSGGYEQYF
TGTGCCAGCTCAGGGGGGTACGAGCAGTACTTC
>NA|TRBJ1-4|TRBV29-1|NA
CSVEDLRGGEKLFF
TGCAGCGTTGAAGATCTTAGGGGGGGTGAAAAACTGTTTTTT
>NA|TRBJ1-2|TRBV6-5|NA
CASRRGAGNYGYTF
TGTGCCAGCAGGCGTGGGGCGGGAAACTATGGCTACACCTTC
>NA|TRBJ2-7|TRBV6-5|NA
CASSPIVGRGNEQYF
TGTGCCAGCAGCCCAATAGTGGGGCGGGGTAACGAGCAGTACTTC
>TRBD1|TRBJ2-2|TRBV6-5|NA
CASSYEGTGLPGELFF
TGTGCCAGCAGTTACGAAGGGACAGGGTTGCCCGGGGAGCTGTTTTTT
>NA|TRBJ2-6|TRBV5-6|NA
CASSTQDSPSGANVLTF
TGTGCCAGCAGCACCCAGGACAGCCCCTCTGGGGCCAACGTCCTGACTTTC
>TRBD1|TRBJ1-3|TRBV28|NA
CASSKTGGAENTIYF
TGTGCCAGCAGCAAAACAGGGGGCGCGGAAAACACCATATATTTT
>TRBD2|TRBJ2-7|TRBV7-2|NA
CASSFGTSGGATYEQYF
TGTGCCAGCAGCTTCGGGACTAGCGGGGGGGCCACCTACGAGCAGTACTTC
>NA|TRBJ1-1|TRBV9|NA
CASSVAPTPEAFF
TGTGCCAGCAGCGTAGCACCTACCCCTGAAGCTTTCTTT
>NA|TRBJ2-7|TRBV7-2|NA
CASSPSDYEQYF
TGTGCCAGCAGCCCTTCGGACTACGAGCAGTACTTC
>TRBD1|TRBJ1-1|TRBV11-2|NA
CASSLRTGLFF
TGTGCCAGCAGCTTAAGGACAGGGCTCTTCTTT
>NA|TRBJ2-5|TRBV4-3|few
CASSVHLPGETQYF
TGCGCCAGCTCTGTCCACCTTCCGGGGGAGACCCAGTACTTC
>TRBD2|TRBJ2-5|TRBV14|NA
CASNVAGGSKETQYF
TGTGCCAGCAACGTAGCGGGGGGTTCAAAAGAGACCCAGTACTTC
>NA|TRBJ2-7|TRBV28|NA
CASKKAPYEQYF
TGTGCCAGCAAGAAAGCCCCCTACGAGCAGTACTTC
>NA|TRBJ2-3|TRBV6-6|NA
CASIPSGTDTQYF
TGTGCCAGCATACCCTCGGGTACAGATACGCAGTATTTT
>NA|TRBJ1-6|TRBV11-2|NA
CASAGLVSGNSPLHF
TGTGCCAGCGCGGGCCTGGTATCAGGAAATTCACCCCTCCACTTT
>TRBD2|TRBJ2-1|TRBV7-7|few
CASSLVESGGEQFF
TGTGCTAGCAGCTTAGTTGAAAGCGGGGGGGAGCAGTTCTTC
>NA|TRBJ1-4|TRBV13|NA
CASSSLGPLATNEKLFF
TGTGCCAGCAGCTCCCTAGGTCCACTGGCAACTAATGAAAAACTGTTTTTT
>NA|TRBJ1-1|TRBV6-5|few
CASSYQAPLNTEAFF
TGTGCCAGCAGTTACCAGGCCCCTTTGAACACTGAAGCTTTCTTT
>NA|TRBJ2-1|TRBV9|once
CASSVEAGPYSEQFF
TGTGCCAGCAGCGTAGAGGCAGGGCCCTACAGTGAGCAGTTCTTC